This T cell receptor beta chain was sequenced during a study of cytomegalovirus exposure and HLA in healthy donors. Study results and caveats: Researchers counted 164 TCR beta chains as cytomegalovirus-associated. Cytomegalovirus status, reportedly, was diagnosed with high specificity and sensitivity by the classifier. A few CMV-associated chains were confirmed in vitro to be specific for CMV antigens.

Produced via immunoSEQ multiplex PCR; TCRdb's table is partial and in-frame only. This table has 130,000 to 150,000 clones, approximately 90% appearing once. The V gene end was trimmed by 6 bases and the J gene end by 4 bases; junction bases not matched to a gene: 12. The germline gives CDR1 SQVTM, CDR2 ANQGSEA. The CDR3 is 16 amino acids. As for this clone: The antigen is unknown.

Sequencing used PBMCs. This receptor was identified in a woman in her 30s in good health and CMV-seropositive. The chain joins TRBV29-1 to TRBJ1-1; 12 nucleotides agree with TRBD1. The CDR3 DNA sequence: TGCAGCGTCGTACCGGGACAGGGGGCAGGAGGCACTGAAGCTTTCTTT. Translation: CSVVPGQGAGGTEAFF.